Following are 4 T cell receptor beta chains from one sample sequenced in a study of blood T cell repertoires in COVID-19. Assay used: immunoSEQ multiplex PCR; TCRdb lists only in-frame clones, some missing. The sample carries 55,000 to 65,000 clones, about 93% recorded once. Sequencing input: peripheral blood. These receptors came from a woman at least 80 years old with active COVID-19.

This chain's CDR3 is CASSLGDSESYGYTF. As DNA, the CDR3 is TGTGCCAGCAGCTTAGGGGACAGCGAAAGCTATGGCTACACCTTC. The J gene is TRBJ1-2, the V gene TRBV7-8, with TRBD1 matching 7 bases. V was clipped by 1 base and J by 4 bases; unmatched bases: 6. Germline V gene lookup returns CDR1 SGHVS and CDR2 FQNEAQ. This CDR3 has 15 amino acids.

The chain employs TRBV18 and TRBJ2-7, with a possible D match to TRBD1 (6 bases). With 6 bases removed from V and 2 bases from J, the gap between germline ends came to 14 bases. CDR3 length: 14 residues. Looked up from germline, CDR1 is KGHSH and CDR2 is LQKENI. The CDR3 sequence is CASSRTANPYEQYF. Written as DNA, the CDR3 is TGTGCCAGCTCGCGGACAGCAAACCCCTACGAGCAGTACTTC.

This chain uses TRBV15 with TRBJ2-5; D unclear. From germline, CDR1 is LNHNV and CDR2 YYDKDF (reference sequence). The CDR3 is 15 amino acids. V was cut by 0 bases and J by 4 bases, with 12 bases left in between. Here the CDR3 reads CATSRDFLERETQYF. CDR3 DNA: TGTGCCACCAGCAGAGATTTTTTGGAGCGAGAGACCCAGTACTTC. Full variable domain (outside the CDR3, taken from reference TRBV15 and TRBJ2-5): DAMVIQNPRYQVTQFGKPVTLSCSQTLNHNVMYWYQQKSSQAPKLLFHYYDKDFNNEADTPDNFQSRRPNTSFCFLDIRSPGLGDTAMYLCATSRDFLERETQYFGPGTRLLVL.

The chain links TRBV19 to TRBJ1-2; a possible D gene is TRBD1 (5 bases). V was trimmed by 3 bases and J by 0 bases, leaving 11 bases between them. The germline V gene has CDR1 LNHDA and CDR2 SQIVND (reference sequence). CDR3 length: 15 amino acids. CDR3 coding DNA: TGTGCCAGTAGTATTAGACAGAGAGCTAACTATGGCTACACCTTC. This codes for CASSIRQRANYGYTF. The entire variable domain, with the rest obtained from reference TRBV19 and TRBJ1-2, is as follows: DGGITQSPKYLFRKEGQNVTLSCEQNLNHDAMYWYRQDPGQGLRLIYYSQIVNDFQKGDIAEGYSVSREKKESFPLTVTSAQKNPTAFYLCASSIRQRANYGYTFGSGTRLTVV.